The 28 T cell receptor beta chains given below trace back to one sample, sequenced in a study of T cell repertoires in cytomegalovirus infection. TCRdb re-derived calls from the reads in MiXCR, one entry per CDR3 protein. The sample comprises almost 300,000 distinct CDR3 sequences, around 9.1% of which are singletons, and less than 3% rests with the top ten. The sequencing input was PBMCs. These receptors all stem from a human donor in good health (CMV status not recorded). Some clones in this sample may be carry-over from other donors' samples.

The table lists this clonotype with many counts. J is TRBJ2-5 and V is TRBV6-5; TRBD2 matches at 7 bases. The CDR3 runs to 16 residues. Looked up from germline, CDR1 is MNHEY and CDR2 is SVGAGI. Trimming removed 5 bases from V and 5 bases from J; junction bases left unmatched: 14. This chain's CDR3 is CASSLFRLAGRETQYF. As DNA, the CDR3 is TGTGCCAGCAGTCTATTTCGACTAGCTGGGAGGGAGACCCAGTACTTC.

The sample holds many counts of this clonotype. The rearrangement uses TRBV10-3 and TRBJ2-1, with a tentative D call TRBD2 (5 bases). V shed 8 bases and J shed 8 bases, with 19 bases lying between them. The germline V gene encodes CDR1 ENHRY and CDR2 SYGVKD. The CDR3 runs to 14 residues. CDR3 nucleotides: TGTGCCATCTCCTTGAGGATCGGGAAGGATGAGCAGTTCTTC. Amino acid sequence: CAISLRIGKDEQFF.

This clonotype has a count of ten or more. J is TRBJ1-6 and V is TRBV20-1; D unresolved. This CDR3 contains 14 residues. V was cut by 3 bases and J by 9 bases, with 15 bases left in between. Germline CDR1 and CDR2: DFQATT and SNEGSKA (reference sequence). Here the CDR3 reads CSASRPRAGSPLHF. The CDR3 coding sequence is TGCAGTGCTAGTAGACCCCGGGCGGGTTCACCCCTCCACTTT.

This clonotype was counted at least ten times. The V call is TRBV29-1, the J call TRBJ2-1, with 7 nucleotides matching TRBD2. Germline assignment: CDR1 SQVTM and CDR2 ANQGSEA. J gave up 4 bases and V 4 bases, and 7 bases lay outside the gene matches. This CDR3 is built from 14 residues. The CDR3 loop reads CSVALRRGYNEQFF. The CDR3 DNA is TGCAGCGTTGCACTCCGGCGGGGGTACAATGAGCAGTTCTTC.

The chain recombines TRBV20-1 with TRBJ2-4; D is unresolved. The germline CDR1 and CDR2 sequences are DFQATT and SNEGSKA (reference sequence). This CDR3 spans 12 amino acids. Trimming removed 0 bases at V and 8 bases at J, with 8 bases between. The CDR3 region has the DNA TGCAGTGCTAGAGATCGAAAGGACATTCAGTACTTC. Protein sequence: CSARDRKDIQYF.

Many counts were recorded for this clonotype. The chain joins TRBV20-1 to TRBJ2-5; 9 bases fit TRBD2. Trimming took 3 bases from V and 2 from J; bases not matched to a gene: 7. Per germline, CDR1 DFQATT and CDR2 SNEGSKA (reference sequence). The CDR3 extends over 15 amino acids. Written as DNA, the CDR3 is TGCAGTGCTAGGCTAGCGGGGAACAATCAAGAGACCCAGTACTTC. It codes for CSARLAGNNQETQYF.

The sample holds many counts of this clonotype. This chain uses TRBV28 with TRBJ2-3; TRBD2 might be the D (8 bases). This CDR3 contains 16 residues. Germline CDR1 MDHEN, CDR2 SYDVKM. V was cut by 5 bases and J by 3 bases, with 18 bases left in between. The CDR3 sequence is CASSRGGTAKTDTQYF. For the CDR3, the DNA is TGTGCCAGCAGTCGCGGGGGGACAGCCAAAACAGATACGCAGTATTTT.

At least ten counts were recorded for this clonotype. A much larger clone lies one base from this, so it may be a read error. The chain uses TRBV11-3 and TRBJ2-2; TRBD2 matches at 8 bases. Germline V gene data show CDR1 as SGHNT and CDR2 as YENEEA. J lost 5 bases, V lost 4 bases, and 3 bases had no gene match. The CDR3 covers 14 residues. The CDR3 region is CASSSGLETGELFF. The CDR3 region has the DNA TGTGCCAGCAGCTCGGGACTAGAGACCGGGGAGCTGTTTTTT.

The gene calls are TRBV15 and TRBJ1-3; D is ambiguous. The V gene lost 3 bases and the J gene lost 3 bases, with 18 bases spanning the gap. This CDR3 is 17 amino acids long. Germline V lookup: CDR1 LNHNV, CDR2 YYDKDF (reference sequence). As DNA, the CDR3 is TGTGCCACCAGCAGGCCCCCCAGTGGGGTCTTTGGAAACACCATATATTTT. Translation: CATSRPPSGVFGNTIYF.

The V call is TRBV19, the J call TRBJ2-1; D not certain. Germline V gives CDR1 LNHDA, CDR2 SQIVND (reference sequence). This CDR3 spans 17 amino acids. V lost 1 base to trimming and J lost 0 bases, with 13 bases between them. The CDR3 reads CASSIGGSRSSYNEQFF. DNA of the CDR3: TGTGCCAGTAGTATAGGCGGATCTCGGAGCTCCTACAATGAGCAGTTCTTC.

The V and J genes are TRBV28 and TRBJ2-7, with 7 bases matching TRBD1. CDR1 is MDHEN and CDR2 is SYDVKM in the germline V gene. Trimming removed 7 bases from V and 4 bases from J; junction bases left unmatched: 7. The CDR3 length is 13 residues. CDR3 sequence reads: CASKRQGEYEQYV. The CDR3 DNA reads TGTGCCAGCAAACGACAGGGAGAGTACGAGCAGTACGTC.

The chain couples TRBV6-6 to TRBJ1-2; D not resolved. CDR1 and CDR2 from the germline V gene are MNHNY and SVGAGI (reference sequence). CDR3 size: 15 residues. Trimming left V 6 bases short and J 0 bases short, with 14 bases between. CDR3 loop: CASSHTESPNYGYTF. DNA of the CDR3: TGTGCCAGCAGCCACACAGAGTCTCCTAACTATGGCTACACCTTC.

This clonotype was seen ten or more times. V and J are TRBV7-8 and TRBJ2-3; TRBD1 matches 7 bases. CDR1 SGHVS and CDR2 FQNEAQ come from the germline V gene. The trim removed 6 bases at V and 0 bases at J, leaving 6 bases unmatched. CDR3 length equals 15 residues. The CDR3 loop is CASRLRQGSTDTQYF. The CDR3 DNA follows: TGTGCCAGCAGACTAAGACAGGGTAGCACAGATACGCAGTATTTT.

In the case of this clonotype: This may arise from a read error, as a much more abundant clone is one base away. The genes are TRBV5-1 and TRBJ2-5, with 8 bases lining up with TRBD2. Germline loops: CDR1 SGHRS, CDR2 YFSETQ. Trimming at V came to 4 bases and at J to 2 bases, leaving 7 bases not matched to a gene. This CDR3 is 15 amino acids long. The CDR3 DNA reads as TGCGCCAGCAGCCTCGGGGGGGCGGTTCAAGAGACCCAGTACTTC. This codes for CASSLGGAVQETQYF.

This clonotype was seen at least ten times. The chain joins TRBV10-3 to TRBJ2-7; D is unresolved. The CDR3 spans 15 residues. V lost 3 bases to trimming and J lost 2 bases, with 14 bases between them. Per germline, CDR1 ENHRY and CDR2 SYGVKD. CDR3 nucleotide sequence: TGTGCCATCAGTGAAGGCCCGGGCCGTACCTACGAGCAGTACGTC. This translates into CAISEGPGRTYEQYV.

The V gene is TRBV29-1, the J gene TRBJ1-1; 9 nucleotides agree with TRBD1. Per germline, CDR1 SQVTM and CDR2 ANQGSEA. J gave up 1 base and V 5 bases, and 8 bases lay outside the gene matches. The CDR3 runs 15 residues. The CDR3 DNA reads TGCAGCGTTTCTATAACAGGGGGCTCGAACACTGAAGCTTTCTTT. It encodes CSVSITGGSNTEAFF.

At least ten counts were recorded for this clonotype. One junction end disagrees with the germline gene, perhaps due to a read error. The chain uses TRBV7-6 and TRBJ2-1; 7 bases match TRBD2. CDR1 is SGHVS, CDR2 FNYEAQ, per germline. The CDR3 consists of 11 residues. CDR3 residues: CASSWEGPPLF. The DNA of the CDR3 is TGTGCCAGCAGCTGGGAGGGACCGCCGTTGTTC.

This clonotype was counted ten times or more. The chain has TRBV28 and TRBJ1-1, with 7 bases identical to TRBD1. Germline CDR1 and CDR2: MDHEN and SYDVKM. The CDR3 has 14 residues. With V trimmed by 2 bases and J by 1 base, 1 base remained unmatched. CDR3 nucleotides: TGTGCCAGCAGTTTACAGGGGGGGAACACTGAAGCTTTCTTT. Translation gives CASSLQGGNTEAFF.

This clonotype has at least ten counts. The V call is TRBV7-8, the J call TRBJ2-5; D unclear. CDR3 length: 13 amino acids. Trimming took 4 bases from V and 1 from J, leaving 7 bases between them. Per the germline V gene, CDR1 is SGHVS and CDR2 is FQNEAQ. The CDR3 here is CASSSDIQETQYF. The CDR3 DNA follows: TGTGCCAGCAGCTCCGACATCCAAGAGACCCAGTACTTC.

This clonotype was counted only a few times. The chain has TRBV11-3 and TRBJ2-1, with no clear D. The CDR3 contains 11 residues. Trimming stripped 5 bases from V and 6 bases from J, with 5 bases between. CDR1 is SGHNT and CDR2 is YENEEA in the germline V gene. CDR3 sequence (DNA): TGTGCCAGCAGCGCTCTCAATGAGCAGTTCTTC. Its protein is CASSALNEQFF. The variable domain in full, completed from reference TRBV11-3 and TRBJ2-1, reads EAGVVQSPRYKIIEKKQPVAFWCNPISGHNTLYWYLQNLGQGPELLIRYENEEAVDDSQLPKDRFSAERLKGVDSTLKIQPAELGDSAVYLCASSALNEQFFGPGTRLTVL.

This clonotype was found many times. This chain joins TRBV6-2 or TRBV6-3 and TRBJ2-7; the match to TRBD1 covers 10 bases. The length of the CDR3 is 11 residues. Trimming removed 10 bases from V and 4 bases from J; junction bases left unmatched: 1. The germline gives CDR1 MNHEY, CDR2 SVGEGT. CDR3 protein: CATGQGYEQYF. The CDR3 DNA sequence: TGTGCCACGGGACAGGGGTACGAGCAGTACTTC.

This clonotype was detected many times. The DNA of the CDR3 is TGCAGTGCTAGGAAACCGACGGCGAACACTGAAGCTTTCTTT. Amino acid sequence: CSARKPTANTEAFF. The rearrangement links TRBV20-1 to TRBJ1-1; D gene uncertain. CDR3 length: 14 amino acids. Trimming stripped 3 bases from V and 1 base from J, with 12 bases between. Germline-derived CDR1 and CDR2 are DFQATT and SNEGSKA (reference sequence).

The table lists this clonotype with many counts. This chain links TRBV19 with TRBJ2-3; D not resolved. Germline V gene lookup returns CDR1 LNHDA and CDR2 SQIVND (reference sequence). V was cut by 5 bases and J by 0 bases, with 9 bases left in between. This CDR3 spans 14 amino acids. The CDR3 region has the DNA TGTGCCAGTAGTCCAACCCTGAGCACAGATACGCAGTATTTT. Residues: CASSPTLSTDTQYF.

V usage is TRBV6-2 or TRBV6-3 and J usage is TRBJ2-6; D not certain. CDR1 is MNHEY, CDR2 SVGEGT, per germline. V shed 6 bases and J shed 0 bases, with 9 bases lying between them. The CDR3 length is 15 residues. CDR3 bases: TGTGCCAGCAGATTGGACGGCTCTGGGGCCAACGTCCTGACTTTC. This gives the protein CASRLDGSGANVLTF.

The rearrangement links TRBV25-1 to TRBJ1-1; D is unresolved. V was trimmed by 3 bases and J by 2 bases, leaving 7 bases between them. CDR1 is MGHDK and CDR2 is SYGVNS in the germline V gene. The CDR3 loop spans 13 amino acids. The CDR3 sequence: CASSERANTEAFF. The CDR3 DNA reads TGTGCCAGCAGTGAGCGGGCTAACACTGAAGCTTTCTTT.

This clonotype was seen a handful of times. The chain is built from TRBV29-1 and TRBJ1-1, with a tentative D call TRBD1 (6 bases). CDR3 length: 15 residues. Germline CDR1 is SQVTM and CDR2 is ANQGSEA. With 6 bases removed from V and 8 bases from J, the gap between germline ends came to 25 bases. The CDR3 spells CSVERDTEIGTEAFF. The CDR3 DNA is TGCAGCGTGGAACGGGACACCGAGATTGGGACGGAAGCTTTCTTT.

This clonotype came up many times. V is TRBV27 and J is TRBJ1-4, with D possibly being TRBD1 (5 bases). Trimming took 5 bases from V and 8 from J, leaving 15 bases between them. This CDR3 is 14 amino acids long. Germline CDR1 MNHEY, CDR2 SMNVEV (reference sequence). The DNA of the CDR3 is TGTGCCAGCAGTCTAGGGACGGTAGGGGAAAAACTGTTTTTT. This gives the protein CASSLGTVGEKLFF.

This clonotype has a count of ten or more. This CDR3 reads CASSYIGAGELFF. The CDR3 nucleotides read TGTGCCAGCAGTTACATCGGGGCCGGGGAGCTGTTTTTT. This rearrangement joins TRBV6-5 to TRBJ2-2, with D maybe TRBD2 (5 bases). The V gene's germline CDR1 is MNHEY and CDR2 SVGAGI. CDR3 length: 13 amino acids. V was clipped by 2 bases and J by 6 bases, with 7 bases between them.